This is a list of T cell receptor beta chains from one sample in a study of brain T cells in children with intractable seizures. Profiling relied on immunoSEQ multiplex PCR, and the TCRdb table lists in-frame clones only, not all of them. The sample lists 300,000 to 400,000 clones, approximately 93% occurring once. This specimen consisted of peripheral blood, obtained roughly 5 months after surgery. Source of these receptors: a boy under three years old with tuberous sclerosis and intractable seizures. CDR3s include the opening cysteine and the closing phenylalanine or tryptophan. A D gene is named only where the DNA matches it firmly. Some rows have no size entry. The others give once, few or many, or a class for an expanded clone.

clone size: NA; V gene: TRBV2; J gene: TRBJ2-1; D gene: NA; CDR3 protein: CASSRTVLSYNEQFF; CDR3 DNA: TGTGCCAGCAGTAGGACAGTCCTCTCCTACAATGAGCAGTTCTTC
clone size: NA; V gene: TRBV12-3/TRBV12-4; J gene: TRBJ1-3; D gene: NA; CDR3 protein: CASSPTGAIYF; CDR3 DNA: TGTGCCAGCAGCCCTACGGGGGCCATATATTTT
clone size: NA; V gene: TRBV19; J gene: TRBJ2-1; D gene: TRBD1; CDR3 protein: CASSILFRDSSYNEQFF; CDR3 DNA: TGTGCCAGTAGTATTCTGTTCCGGGACAGCTCCTACAATGAGCAGTTCTTC
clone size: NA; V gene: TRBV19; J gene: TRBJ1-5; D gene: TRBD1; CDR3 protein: CATRSGQGDQPQHF; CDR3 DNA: TGTGCCACCAGGTCGGGACAGGGCGATCAGCCCCAGCATTTT
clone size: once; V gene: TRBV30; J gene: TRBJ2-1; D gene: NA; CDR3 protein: CAWTFGTANEQFF; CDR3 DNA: TGTGCCTGGACATTCGGGACGGCTAATGAGCAGTTCTTC
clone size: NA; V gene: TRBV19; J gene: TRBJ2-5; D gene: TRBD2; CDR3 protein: CASTPKRGAQETQYF; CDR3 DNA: TGTGCCAGTACCCCCAAGCGGGGGGCTCAAGAGACCCAGTACTTC
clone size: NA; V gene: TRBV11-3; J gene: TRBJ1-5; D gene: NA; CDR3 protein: CASSSRQAGFQPQHF; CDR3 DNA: TGTGCCAGCAGCTCCCGACAGGCGGGGTTTCAGCCCCAGCATTTT
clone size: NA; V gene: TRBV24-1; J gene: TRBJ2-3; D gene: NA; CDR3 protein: CATSDMDGGADTQYF; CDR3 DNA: TGTGCCACCAGTGATATGGACGGAGGCGCGGATACGCAGTATTTT
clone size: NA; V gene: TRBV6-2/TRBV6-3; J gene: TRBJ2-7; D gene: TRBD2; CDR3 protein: CASSLAGWSSYEQYF; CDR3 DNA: TGTGCCAGCAGTTTAGCGGGGTGGAGCTCCTACGAGCAGTACTTC
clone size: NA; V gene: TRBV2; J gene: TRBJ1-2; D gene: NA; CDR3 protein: CASSEAPGTLYGYTF; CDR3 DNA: TGTGCCAGCAGTGAAGCCCCGGGGACCCTTTATGGCTACACCTTC
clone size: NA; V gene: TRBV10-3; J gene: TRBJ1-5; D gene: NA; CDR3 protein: CAISAREYSNQPQHF; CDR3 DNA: TGTGCCATCAGTGCGCGTGAGTATAGCAATCAGCCCCAGCATTTT
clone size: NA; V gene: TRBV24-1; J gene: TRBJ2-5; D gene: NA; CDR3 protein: CATSDSWGGETQYF; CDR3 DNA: TGTGCCACCAGTGATTCCTGGGGGGGCGAGACCCAGTACTTC
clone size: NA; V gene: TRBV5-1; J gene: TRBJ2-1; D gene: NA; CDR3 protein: CASSLAVRQNLSSYNEQFF; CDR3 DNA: TGCGCCAGCAGCTTGGCCGTTAGACAGAACCTCAGCTCCTACAATGAGCAGTTCTTC
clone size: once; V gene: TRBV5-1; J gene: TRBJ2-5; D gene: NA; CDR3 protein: CASDGGSGPQETQYF; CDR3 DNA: TGCGCCAGCGACGGTGGGTCGGGGCCACAAGAGACCCAGTACTTC
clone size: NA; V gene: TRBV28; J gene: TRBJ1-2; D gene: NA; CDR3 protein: CASTSGGIVDGYTF; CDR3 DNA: TGTGCCAGCACCTCGGGGGGGATAGTGGATGGCTACACCTTC
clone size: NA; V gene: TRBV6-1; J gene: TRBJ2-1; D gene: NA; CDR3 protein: CASSQPQSEQFF; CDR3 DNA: TGTGCCAGCAGTCAACCTCAAAGTGAGCAGTTCTTC
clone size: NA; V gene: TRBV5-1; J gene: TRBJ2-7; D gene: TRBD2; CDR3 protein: CASSLARRLAGGVTPYEQYF; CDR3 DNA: TGCGCCAGCAGCTTGGCTCGTAGGCTAGCGGGAGGGGTGACGCCCTACGAGCAGTACTTC
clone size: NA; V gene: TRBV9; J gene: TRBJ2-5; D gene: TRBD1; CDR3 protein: CASSVGVRGSYETQYF; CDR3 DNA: TGTGCCAGCAGCGTAGGGGTCAGGGGGTCGTACGAGACCCAGTACTTC
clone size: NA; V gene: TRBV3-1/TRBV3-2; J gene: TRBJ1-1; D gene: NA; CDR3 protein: CASSQYSGTEAFF; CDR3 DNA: TGTGCCAGCAGCCAATATTCCGGCACTGAAGCTTTCTTT
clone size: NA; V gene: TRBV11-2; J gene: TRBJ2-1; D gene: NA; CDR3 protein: CASSFLWTNYNEQFF; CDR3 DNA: TGTGCCAGCAGCTTCCTATGGACGAACTACAATGAGCAGTTCTTC
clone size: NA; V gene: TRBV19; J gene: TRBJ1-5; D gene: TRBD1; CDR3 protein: CASTPTGAVGQPQHF; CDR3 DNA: TGTGCCAGTACCCCCACAGGGGCTGTCGGTCAGCCCCAGCATTTT
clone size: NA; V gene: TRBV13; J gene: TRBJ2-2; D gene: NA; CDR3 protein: CASSPWNTGELFF; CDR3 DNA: TGTGCCAGCAGCCCCTGGAACACCGGGGAGCTGTTTTTT
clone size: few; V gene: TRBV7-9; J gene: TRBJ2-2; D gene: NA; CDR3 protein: CATLWRNTGELFF; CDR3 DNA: TGTGCCACCCTGTGGAGGAACACCGGGGAGCTGTTTTTT
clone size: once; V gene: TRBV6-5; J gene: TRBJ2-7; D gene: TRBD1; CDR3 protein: CASSYGTGLYEQYF; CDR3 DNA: TGTGCCAGCAGTTATGGGACAGGGCTATACGAGCAGTACTTC
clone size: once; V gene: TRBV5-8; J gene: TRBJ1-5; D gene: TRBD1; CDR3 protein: CASSRTGDYSNQPQHF; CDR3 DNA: TGTGCCAGCAGCAGGACAGGGGACTATAGCAATCAGCCCCAGCATTTT
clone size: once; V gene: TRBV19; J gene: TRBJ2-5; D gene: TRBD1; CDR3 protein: CASSMRPGQEETQYF; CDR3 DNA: TGTGCCAGTAGTATGCGTCCAGGACAGGAAGAGACCCAGTACTTC
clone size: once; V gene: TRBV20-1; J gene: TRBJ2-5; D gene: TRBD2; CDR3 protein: CSASGLAGRSQETQYF; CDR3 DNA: TGCAGTGCTAGTGGACTAGCGGGGAGGAGCCAAGAGACCCAGTACTTC
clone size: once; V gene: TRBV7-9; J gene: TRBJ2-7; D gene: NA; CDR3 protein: CASSERVEGYEQYF; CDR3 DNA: TGTGCCAGCAGCGAGAGGGTGGAAGGCTACGAGCAGTACTTC
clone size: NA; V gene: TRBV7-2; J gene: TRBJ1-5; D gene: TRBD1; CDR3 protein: CASSLSPGGGFNQPQHF; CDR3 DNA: TGTGCCAGCAGCTTAAGTCCAGGGGGAGGCTTCAATCAGCCCCAGCATTTT
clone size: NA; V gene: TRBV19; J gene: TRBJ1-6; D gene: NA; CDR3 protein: CASSAGRYNSPLHF; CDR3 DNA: TGTGCCAGTAGTGCAGGGCGTTATAATTCACCCCTCCACTTT
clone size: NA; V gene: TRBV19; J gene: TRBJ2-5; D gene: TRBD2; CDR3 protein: CASSSGGAGETQYF; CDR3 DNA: TGTGCCAGTAGTAGCGGGGGGGCCGGGGAGACCCAGTACTTC
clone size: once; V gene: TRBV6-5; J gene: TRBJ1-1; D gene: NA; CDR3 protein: CASRPPHRRNTEAFF; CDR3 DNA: TGTGCCAGCAGGCCCCCCCACAGGAGAAACACTGAAGCTTTCTTT
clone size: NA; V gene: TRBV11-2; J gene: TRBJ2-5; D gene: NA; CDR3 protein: CASSLLGGLETQYF; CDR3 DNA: TGTGCCAGCAGCTTATTAGGCGGCCTAGAGACCCAGTACTTC
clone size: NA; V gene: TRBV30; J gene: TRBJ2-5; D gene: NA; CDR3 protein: CAWSVNGPETQYF; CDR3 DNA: TGTGCCTGGAGTGTAAATGGGCCAGAGACCCAGTACTTC
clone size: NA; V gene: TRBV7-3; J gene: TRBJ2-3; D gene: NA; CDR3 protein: CASSFTGWRGDTQYF; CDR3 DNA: TGTGCCAGCAGCTTTACGGGGTGGCGCGGTGATACGCAGTATTTT
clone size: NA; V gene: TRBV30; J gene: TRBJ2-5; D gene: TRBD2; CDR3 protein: CAWSPGTSWGTQYF; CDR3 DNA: TGTGCCTGGAGTCCCGGGACTAGCTGGGGGACCCAGTACTTC
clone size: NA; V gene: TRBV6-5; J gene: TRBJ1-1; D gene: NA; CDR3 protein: CASSRERNTEAFF; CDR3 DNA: TGTGCCAGCAGCAGGGAGAGGAACACTGAAGCTTTCTTT
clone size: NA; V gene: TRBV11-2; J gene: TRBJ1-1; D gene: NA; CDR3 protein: CASSFLDRNTEAFF; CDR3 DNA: TGTGCCAGCAGCTTCCTGGACAGGAACACTGAAGCTTTCTTT
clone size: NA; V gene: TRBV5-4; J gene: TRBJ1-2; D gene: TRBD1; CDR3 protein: CASSPQGRYGYTF; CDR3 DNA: TGTGCCAGCAGCCCACAGGGGCGCTATGGCTACACCTTC
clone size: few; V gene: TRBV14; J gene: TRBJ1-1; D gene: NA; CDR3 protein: CASSQVRGMNTEAFF; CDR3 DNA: TGTGCCAGCAGCCAAGTAAGGGGAATGAACACTGAAGCTTTCTTT
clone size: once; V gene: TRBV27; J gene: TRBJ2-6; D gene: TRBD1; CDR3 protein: CASSLKQGAISGANVLTF; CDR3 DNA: TGTGCCAGCAGTTTAAAGCAGGGGGCGATCTCTGGGGCCAACGTCCTGACTTTC
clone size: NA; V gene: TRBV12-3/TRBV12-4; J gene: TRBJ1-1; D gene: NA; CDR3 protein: CASSATEAFF; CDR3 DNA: TGTGCCAGCAGCGCTACTGAAGCTTTCTTT
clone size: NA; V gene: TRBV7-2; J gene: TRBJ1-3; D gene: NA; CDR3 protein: CASSLARNTIYF; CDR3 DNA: TGTGCCAGCAGCTTAGCGAGAAACACCATATATTTT
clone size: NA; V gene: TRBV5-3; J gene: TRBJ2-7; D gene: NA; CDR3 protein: CARSLDLAADPYEQYF; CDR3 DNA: TGTGCCAGAAGCTTGGATCTCGCGGCGGATCCCTACGAGCAGTACTTC
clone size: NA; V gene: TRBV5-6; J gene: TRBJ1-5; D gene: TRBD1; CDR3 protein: CASSLQGSNQPQHF; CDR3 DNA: TGTGCCAGCAGCTTACAGGGGAGCAATCAGCCCCAGCATTTT
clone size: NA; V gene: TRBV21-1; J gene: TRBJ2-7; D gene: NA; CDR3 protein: CASRQGLRQYF; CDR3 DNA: TGTGCCAGCAGGCAGGGGCTGCGGCAGTACTTC
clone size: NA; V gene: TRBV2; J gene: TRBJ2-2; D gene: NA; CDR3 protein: CASSEGGTGELFF; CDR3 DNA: TGTGCCAGCAGTGAAGGGGGCACCGGGGAGCTGTTTTTT
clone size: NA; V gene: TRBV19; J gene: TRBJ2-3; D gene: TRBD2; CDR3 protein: CASSIEAGGPGADTQYF; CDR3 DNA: TGTGCCAGTAGTATAGAAGCGGGAGGGCCCGGGGCAGATACGCAGTATTTT
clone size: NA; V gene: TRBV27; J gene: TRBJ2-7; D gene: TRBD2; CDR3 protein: CASSLSPPREGSYEQYF; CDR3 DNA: TGTGCCAGCAGTTTATCCCCCCCCCGGGAGGGTTCCTACGAGCAGTACTTC
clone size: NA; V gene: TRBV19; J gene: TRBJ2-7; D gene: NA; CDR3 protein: CASSTTPNDRFYEQYF; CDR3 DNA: TGTGCCAGTAGTACCACACCCAACGACAGGTTCTACGAGCAGTACTTC
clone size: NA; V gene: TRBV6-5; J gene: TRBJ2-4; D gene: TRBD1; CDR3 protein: CASSHPPTGLNIQYF; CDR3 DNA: TGTGCCAGCAGTCACCCCCCGACAGGGTTAAACATTCAGTACTTC
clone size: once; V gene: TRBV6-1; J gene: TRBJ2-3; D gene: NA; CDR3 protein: CASSEGVIRSTDTQYF; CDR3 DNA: TGTGCCAGCAGTGAAGGAGTGATACGGAGCACAGATACGCAGTATTTT
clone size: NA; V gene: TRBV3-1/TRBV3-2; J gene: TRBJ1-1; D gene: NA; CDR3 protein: CASSQGNRGTEAFF; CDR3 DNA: TGTGCCAGCAGCCAGGGTAACCGAGGGACTGAAGCTTTCTTT
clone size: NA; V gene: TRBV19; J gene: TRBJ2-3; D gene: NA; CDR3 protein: CASNGVGSTDTQYF; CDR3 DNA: TGTGCCAGTAATGGGGTGGGTAGCACAGATACGCAGTATTTT
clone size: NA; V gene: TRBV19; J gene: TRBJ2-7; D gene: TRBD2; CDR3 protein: CASGTSGEKQYF; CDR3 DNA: TGTGCCAGTGGGACTAGCGGGGAGAAGCAGTACTTC
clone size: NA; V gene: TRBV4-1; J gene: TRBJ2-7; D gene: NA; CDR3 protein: CASSQERGHYEQYF; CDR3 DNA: TGCGCCAGCAGCCAAGAACGGGGCCACTACGAGCAGTACTTC
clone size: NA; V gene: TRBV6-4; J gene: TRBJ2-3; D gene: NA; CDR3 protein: CASSENSGSTDTQYF; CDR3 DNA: TGTGCCAGCAGTGAAAACAGCGGAAGCACAGATACGCAGTATTTT
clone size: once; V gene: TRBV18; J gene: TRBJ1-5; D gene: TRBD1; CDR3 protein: CASSLGTDSNQPQHF; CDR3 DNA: TGTGCCAGCTCACTAGGGACAGATAGCAATCAGCCCCAGCATTTT